These 27 T cell receptor beta chains came from one sample sequenced in a study of beta chain features in type 1 diabetes. Since all of the isolated RNA was reverse transcribed, expressed TCRB transcripts were what got sequenced. Clones were read by immunoSEQ multiplex PCR, and TCRdb kept only the in-frame ones, dropping some. The table has hundreds of thousands of clones, 17% seen once. Sequencing input: naive CD4+ T cells from blood. Receptors originate from a woman under 30 in good health.

This chain joins TRBV4-3 and TRBJ2-7; D may be TRBD1 (6 bases). Trimming left V 1 base short and J 2 bases short, with 15 bases between. The CDR3 extends over 16 amino acids. Per the germline V gene, CDR1 is LGHNA and CDR2 is YSLEER. The CDR3 loop reads CASSQGLQGNAYEQYF. The CDR3 bases are TGCGCCAGCAGCCAAGGCCTACAGGGTAATGCCTACGAGCAGTACTTC.

V gene TRBV28 combines with J gene TRBJ2-4; D unclear. V gave up 3 bases and J gave up 2 bases, with 8 bases separating them. CDR1 MDHEN and CDR2 SYDVKM come from the germline V gene. The CDR3 spans 14 residues. The CDR3: CASSFARSKNIQYF. The DNA for the CDR3 is TGTGCCAGCAGTTTCGCCCGATCCAAAAACATTCAGTACTTC.

This clone has only a few counts. The chain has TRBV19 and TRBJ1-5; no definite D call. The germline gives CDR1 LNHDA, CDR2 SQIVND (reference sequence). V was shortened by 6 bases and J by 0 bases, with 15 bases between the two germline ends. The CDR3 is made up of 16 amino acids. The CDR3 sequence: CASRWSTGDSNQPQHF. The CDR3, as DNA: TGTGCCAGTAGGTGGTCTACGGGAGATAGCAATCAGCCCCAGCATTTT.

The V and J genes are TRBV19 and TRBJ2-7; no firm D call. Germline CDR1 and CDR2: LNHDA and SQIVND (reference sequence). The V and J ends lost 3 bases and 7 bases respectively, with 13 bases between them. This CDR3 comprises 13 residues. The CDR3 DNA sequence: TGTGCCAGTAGTATCGGGTTGGAAAGAGAGCAGTACTTC. As protein: CASSIGLEREQYF.

Only a few counts were recorded for this clone. The chain couples TRBV27 to TRBJ1-1; D is perhaps TRBD1 (5 bases). Germline V gene sequence: CDR1 MNHEY, CDR2 SMNVEV (reference sequence). Trimming pared 6 bases from V and 7 bases from J, leaving 12 bases between. The CDR3 contains 12 residues. The CDR3 spells CASRGLALEAFF. The CDR3 DNA reads as TGTGCCAGCAGGGGGCTGGCACTTGAAGCTTTCTTT.

DNA for the CDR3: TGTGCCAGCAGCTTACGTAGGGGAGACATTCAGTACTTC. It translates to CASSLRRGDIQYF. The chain carries TRBV7-3 and TRBJ2-4; TRBD1 or TRBD2 may be the D gene (5 bases each). CDR1 and CDR2 from the germline V gene are SGHTA and FQGTGA. The CDR3 consists of 13 residues. Trimming removed 2 bases from V and 8 bases from J, with 10 bases in between.

Worth noting for this clone: Different DNA sequences within this sample yield the same CDR3. The chain carries TRBV7-2 and TRBJ2-5, with 10 bases aligning to TRBD2. Germline loops: CDR1 SGHTA, CDR2 FQGNSA. The CDR3 is 16 amino acids. Trimming at V came to 1 base and at J to 4 bases, leaving 6 bases not matched to a gene. As DNA, the CDR3 is TGTGCCAGCAGCTTAGTACGACTAGCGGGTCGAGAGACCCAGTACTTC. Translating gives CASSLVRLAGRETQYF.

This clone was picked up a small number of times. The rearrangement joins TRBV7-9 to TRBJ2-7; no clear D gene. Between the trimmed V and J ends, which lost 6 bases and 2 bases, there was a span of 14 bases. Germline V gives CDR1 SEHNR, CDR2 FQNEAQ (reference sequence). The CDR3 contains 14 residues. CDR3 bases: TGTGCCAGCAGTCAACCAGGTGACACCTACGAGCAGTACTTC. This gives the protein CASSQPGDTYEQYF. Based on the CDR3 plus reference TRBV7-9 and TRBJ2-7, the full variable domain is DTGVSQNPRHKITKRGQNVTFRCDPISEHNRLYWYRQTLGQGPEFLTYFQNEAQLEKSRLLSDRFSAERPKGSFSTLEIQRTEQGDSAMYLCASSQPGDTYEQYFGPGTRLTVT.

J is TRBJ2-1 and V is TRBV28; no definite D call. The CDR3 runs to 13 residues. Germline V CDR1 and CDR2: MDHEN, SYDVKM. The V and J ends lost 2 bases and 10 bases respectively, with 12 bases between them. CDR3 sequence (DNA): TGTGCCAGCAGTTTAGGGCGTAGTTACGAGCAGTTCTTC. Translated: CASSLGRSYEQFF.

V usage is TRBV10-3 and J usage is TRBJ1-1; a weak D match, TRBD1 (5 bases). CDR1 ENHRY and CDR2 SYGVKD come from the germline V gene. The V end was cut by 8 bases, the J end by 8 bases, with 18 bases between. The CDR3 contains 13 residues. CDR3 residues: CAIRQGSSAEAFF. CDR3 DNA: TGTGCCATCCGCCAGGGAAGTTCGGCAGAAGCTTTCTTT.

The V and J genes are TRBV7-9 and TRBJ2-7; D gene uncertain. V was clipped by 8 bases and J by 4 bases, with 12 bases between them. This CDR3 has 12 residues. Germline CDR1 and CDR2: SEHNR and FQNEAQ (reference sequence). The CDR3: CASQLGSYEQYF. In nucleotides, the CDR3 is TGTGCCAGCCAGTTGGGGTCTTACGAGCAGTACTTC. The full variable domain, in which reference TRBV7-9 and TRBJ2-7 provide the parts outside the CDR3, is DTGVSQNPRHKITKRGQNVTFRCDPISEHNRLYWYRQTLGQGPEFLTYFQNEAQLEKSRLLSDRFSAERPKGSFSTLEIQRTEQGDSAMYLCASQLGSYEQYFGPGTRLTVT.

The table lists this clone with a few counts. The chain links TRBV6-6 to TRBJ1-1, with D perhaps TRBD1 (6 bases). The CDR3 covers 14 residues. V lost 2 bases, J lost 4 bases, and 11 bases lay in between. Germline CDR1 is MNHNY and CDR2 is SVGAGI (reference sequence). The DNA for the CDR3 is TGTGCCAGCAGTTACGAGGGGGGGCGCACTGAAGCTTTCTTT. It translates to CASSYEGGRTEAFF.

The chain recombines TRBV5-1 with TRBJ2-1; the D is unclear. The length of the CDR3 is 13 residues. CDR1 and CDR2 from the germline V gene are SGHRS and YFSETQ. The V gene lost 0 bases and the J gene lost 5 bases, with 6 bases spanning the gap. As DNA, the CDR3 is TGCGCCAGCAGCTTGGGGAGCAACAATGAGCAGTTCTTC. Encoded protein: CASSLGSNNEQFF. Full variable domain (rest looked up from reference TRBV5-1 and TRBJ2-1): KAGVTQTPRYLIKTRGQQVTLSCSPISGHRSVSWYQQTPGQGLQFLFEYFSETQRNKGNFPGRFSGRQFSNSRSEMNVSTLELGDSALYLCASSLGSNNEQFFGPGTRLTVL.

The chain is built from TRBV6-5 and TRBJ2-1; TRBD2 agrees at 7 bases. Germline V lookup: CDR1 MNHEY, CDR2 SVGAGI. V was clipped by 6 bases and J by 6 bases; unmatched bases: 11. The CDR3 has 15 residues. The CDR3 is CASSPGRTRSNEQFF. The CDR3 nucleotides read TGTGCCAGCAGCCCCGGTCGGACTAGGAGCAATGAGCAGTTCTTC.

The rearrangement joins TRBV10-3 to TRBJ2-3; D gene ambiguous. The CDR3 covers 14 residues. Germline V CDR1 and CDR2: ENHRY, SYGVKD. V was clipped by 6 bases and J by 0 bases, with 10 bases between them. In nucleotides, the CDR3 is TGTGCCATCAGCGGTCTAGGTAGCACAGATACGCAGTATTTT. Its translation: CAISGLGSTDTQYF.

The genes are TRBV7-5 and TRBJ2-6; the table's D call TRBD2 went unverified against the DNA. TRBV7-5 is flagged as a pseudogene. This CDR3 has 19 residues. CDR3 protein: CARSLVGSSGKLVANVLTF. CDR3 in DNA: TGTGCCAGAAGCTTAGTGGGTAGTAGCGGGAAGTTGGTAGCCAACGTCCTGACTTTC.

The CDR3 sequence: CASSPLKQGLTDTQYF. CDR3 in DNA: TGTGCCAGCTCACCACTCAAACAGGGGCTAACAGATACGCAGTATTTT. V is TRBV18 and J is TRBJ2-3, with 7 bases aligning to TRBD1. The germline V gene encodes CDR1 KGHSH and CDR2 LQKENI. This CDR3 is 16 amino acids long. V lost 1 base, J lost 3 bases, and 7 bases stayed unmatched.

A few counts support this clone. This chain uses TRBV25-1 with TRBJ2-7; D may be TRBD1 or TRBD2 (5 bases each). The V end was cut by 3 bases, the J end by 2 bases, with 20 bases between. Germline CDR1 MGHDK, CDR2 SYGVNS. The CDR3 runs 17 residues. The CDR3 loop reads CASSDIGPGTQTYEQYF. The CDR3 nucleotides read TGTGCCAGCAGTGATATCGGGCCCGGGACGCAAACCTACGAGCAGTACTTC.

The chain recombines TRBV5-6 with TRBJ2-5; the D gene is possibly TRBD2 (5 bases). V was trimmed by 3 bases and J by 7 bases, leaving 7 bases between them. The CDR3 extends over 11 amino acids. CDR1 and CDR2 (germline): SGHDT, YYEEEE. DNA for the CDR3: TGTGCCAGCAGCTCACGGGGGACCCAGTACTTC. Translation: CASSSRGTQYF.

The V and J genes are TRBV5-1 and TRBJ2-1, with D maybe TRBD1 (5 bases). The CDR3 totals 16 residues. The V gene lost 6 bases and the J gene lost 9 bases, with 25 bases spanning the gap. The germline gives CDR1 SGHRS, CDR2 YFSETQ. CDR3 sequence reads: CASTRADPGLLVEQFF. CDR3 nucleotide sequence: TGCGCCAGCACCAGGGCTGACCCAGGCTTGTTAGTTGAGCAGTTCTTC.

Details on this clone: The same CDR3 can be traced to other DNA sequences in this sample. J is TRBJ2-2 and V is TRBV7-2; D remains unclear. The CDR3 consists of 12 residues. V gave up 4 bases and J gave up 2 bases, with 2 bases separating them. Germline assignment: CDR1 SGHTA and CDR2 FQGNSA. CDR3 amino acids: CASSSNTGELFF. The CDR3, as DNA: TGTGCCAGCAGCTCAAACACCGGGGAGCTGTTTTTT.

The sample holds a few counts of this clone. At one end, the junction sequence differs from germline, possibly due to a read error. This chain uses TRBV7-7 with TRBJ2-1, with TRBD2 matching 12 bases. This CDR3 contains 16 residues. From germline, CDR1 is SSHAT and CDR2 FNYEAQ (reference sequence). The CDR3 nucleotides are TGTGCTAGCAGCTTGGGTTCGACTAGCGGGAGCAATGAGCAGTTCTTC. Amino acid sequence: CASSLGSTSGSNEQFF.

The chain uses TRBV6-5 and TRBJ1-5; D not resolved. Germline V gives CDR1 MNHEY, CDR2 SVGAGI. The CDR3 totals 16 residues. Trimming took 0 bases from V and 0 from J, leaving 9 bases between them. CDR3 bases: TGTGCCAGCAGTTACTCGACTCGGGGTAGCAATCAGCCCCAGCATTTT. It encodes CASSYSTRGSNQPQHF.

J is TRBJ2-2 and V is TRBV6-6, with D perhaps matching TRBD1 or TRBD2 (5 bases each). Germline lookup yields CDR1 MNHNY and CDR2 SVGAGI (reference sequence). CDR3 length: 13 amino acids. Trimming stripped 5 bases from V and 4 bases from J, with 8 bases between. The CDR3 DNA is TGTGCCAGCAGTCCGGGACCCACCGGGGAGCTGTTTTTT. It is translated as CASSPGPTGELFF.

The chain uses TRBV7-9 and TRBJ2-1, with 13 bases matching TRBD2. V shed 2 bases, J shed 4 bases, and the junction held 2 bases outside the gene matches. This CDR3 contains 16 residues. CDR1 is SEHNR and CDR2 is FQNEAQ in the germline V gene (reference sequence). DNA for the CDR3: TGTGCCAGCAGCTTATGGGGACTAGCGGGATACAATGAGCAGTTCTTC. This gives the protein CASSLWGLAGYNEQFF.

The CDR3 sequence: CASSFHGELFF. Written as DNA, the CDR3 is TGTGCCAGCAGCTTCCACGGGGAGCTGTTTTTT. The chain joins TRBV11-2 to TRBJ2-2; no reliable D call. V gave up 3 bases and J gave up 7 bases, with 3 bases separating them. The germline CDR1 and CDR2 sequences are SGHAT and FQNNGV. The CDR3 runs 11 residues.

V usage is TRBV28 and J usage is TRBJ2-1; 8 nucleotides agree with TRBD1. The CDR3 is 16 residues long. J was trimmed by 8 bases and V by 2 bases; bases with no gene match: 11. CDR1 is MDHEN and CDR2 is SYDVKM in the germline V gene. CDR3 DNA: TGTGCCAGCAGTTTAACTTTACGGGACAGGCACTATGAGCAGTTCTTC. Translating gives CASSLTLRDRHYEQFF.